A single T cell receptor (beta chain) is shown here with its context. No antigen is known for it. This record belongs to a study of neoadjuvant nivolumab and ipilimumab in lung cancer. Study-wide results and limits: Blood richness before therapy tracked richness in tumors resected after neoadjuvant therapy.

The trim removed 2 bases at V and 4 bases at J, leaving 6 bases unmatched. This CDR3 is 15 amino acids long. Germline loops: CDR1 SGHRS, CDR2 YFSETQ. Sequenced by immunoSEQ multiplex PCR; TCRdb stores in-frame clones only, minus some. The repertoire holds tens of thousands of clones, with about 92% as singletons. The chain has TRBV5-1 and TRBJ2-7; TRBD2 agrees at 10 bases. Source: peripheral blood, taken after neoadjuvant nivolumab, alone or with ipilimumab, at or shortly before surgery. The TCR sequence derives from an adult with non-small cell lung cancer. CDR3 sequence reads: CASSFSSGSRYEQYF. The CDR3 bases are TGCGCCAGCAGCTTTTCTAGCGGGAGTCGGTACGAGCAGTACTTC.